This TCR beta chain was documented in a study of shared clonotypes between healthy human individuals. On the study more broadly: Three plates each covered CD4 naive and memory; CD8 naive two, CD8 memory one.

Libraries were prepared by immunoSEQ multiplex PCR; TCRdb keeps only in-frame clonotypes and omits some of them. This table holds about 2.4 million clones, approximately 93% found once. In regard to this clone: Its target is not known.

Study conclusions and caveats: The sampled material consisted only of blood, and tissue repertoires are likely to differ.

The CDR3 runs to 14 residues. The germline CDR1 and CDR2 sequences are MNHEY and SMNVEV (reference sequence). V gave up 6 bases and J gave up 1 base; unmatched junction bases: 4. The V and J genes are TRBV27 and TRBJ2-7; 9 bases line up with TRBD1. This sequence originates from a man aged 18 to 30 in good health. Some clones in this sample may be carry-over from other donors' samples. The sample comprised naive CD4+ T cells from PBMCs. Stated subset: CD45RA+ positively selected. The CDR3 DNA reads TGTGCCAGCAGGGTGGGACAGGGATCCTACGAGCAGTACTTC. This sequence encodes CASRVGQGSYEQYF.